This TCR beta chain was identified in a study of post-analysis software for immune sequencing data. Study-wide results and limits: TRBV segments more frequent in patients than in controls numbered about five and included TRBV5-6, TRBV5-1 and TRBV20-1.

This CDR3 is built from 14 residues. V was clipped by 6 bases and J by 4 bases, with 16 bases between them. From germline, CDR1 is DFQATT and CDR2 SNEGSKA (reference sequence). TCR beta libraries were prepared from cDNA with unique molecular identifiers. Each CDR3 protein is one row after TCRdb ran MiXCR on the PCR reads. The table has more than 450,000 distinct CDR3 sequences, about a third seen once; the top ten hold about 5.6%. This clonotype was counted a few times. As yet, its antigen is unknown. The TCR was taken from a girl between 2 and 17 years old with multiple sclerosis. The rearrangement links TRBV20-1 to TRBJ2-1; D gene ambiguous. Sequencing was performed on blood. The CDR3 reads CSAHGSEKYNEQFF. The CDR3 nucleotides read TGCAGTGCCCATGGGTCAGAAAAATACAATGAGCAGTTCTTC.